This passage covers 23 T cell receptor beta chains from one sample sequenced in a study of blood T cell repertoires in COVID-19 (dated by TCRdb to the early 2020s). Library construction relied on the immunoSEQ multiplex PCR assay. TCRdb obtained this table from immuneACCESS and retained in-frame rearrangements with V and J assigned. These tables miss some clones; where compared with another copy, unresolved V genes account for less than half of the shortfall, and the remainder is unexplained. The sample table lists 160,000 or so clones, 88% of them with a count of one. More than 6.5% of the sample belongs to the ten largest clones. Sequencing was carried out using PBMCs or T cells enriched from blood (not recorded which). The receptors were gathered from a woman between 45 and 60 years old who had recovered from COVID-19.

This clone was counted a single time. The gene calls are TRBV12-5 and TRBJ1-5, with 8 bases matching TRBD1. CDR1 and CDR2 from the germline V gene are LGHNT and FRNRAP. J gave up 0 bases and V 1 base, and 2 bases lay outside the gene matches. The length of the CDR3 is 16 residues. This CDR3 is CASGLGTGYSNQPQHF. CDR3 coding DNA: TGTGCTAGTGGTTTGGGGACAGGGTATAGCAATCAGCCCCAGCATTTT.

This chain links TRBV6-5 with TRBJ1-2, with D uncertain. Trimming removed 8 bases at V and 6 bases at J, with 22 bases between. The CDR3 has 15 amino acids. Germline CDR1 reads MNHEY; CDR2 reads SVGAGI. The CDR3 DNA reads TGTGCCAGCGCTCAACGGTGGGAGAGTAGGGATGGCTACACCTTC. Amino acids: CASAQRWESRDGYTF.

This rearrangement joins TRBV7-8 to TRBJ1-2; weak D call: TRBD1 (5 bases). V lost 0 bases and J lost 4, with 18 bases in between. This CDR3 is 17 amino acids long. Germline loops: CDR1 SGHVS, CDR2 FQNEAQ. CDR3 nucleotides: TGTGCCAGCAGCTTAGCGCTCAAGGCAGGGATGGTCTATGGCTACACCTTC. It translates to CASSLALKAGMVYGYTF.

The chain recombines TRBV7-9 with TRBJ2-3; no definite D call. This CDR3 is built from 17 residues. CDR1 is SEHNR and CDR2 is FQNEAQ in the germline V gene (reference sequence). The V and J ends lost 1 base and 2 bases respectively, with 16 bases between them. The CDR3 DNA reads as TGTGCCAGCAGCTTAGAAAGTATTGGGTGGGCCACAGATACGCAGTATTTT. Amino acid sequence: CASSLESIGWATDTQYF.

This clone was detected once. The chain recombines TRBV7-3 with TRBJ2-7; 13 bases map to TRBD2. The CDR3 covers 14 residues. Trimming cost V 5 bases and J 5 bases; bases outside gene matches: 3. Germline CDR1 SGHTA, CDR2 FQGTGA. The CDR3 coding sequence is TGTGCCAGCAGCCCGGGGACTAGCGGGGACGAGCAGTACTTC. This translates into CASSPGTSGDEQYF.

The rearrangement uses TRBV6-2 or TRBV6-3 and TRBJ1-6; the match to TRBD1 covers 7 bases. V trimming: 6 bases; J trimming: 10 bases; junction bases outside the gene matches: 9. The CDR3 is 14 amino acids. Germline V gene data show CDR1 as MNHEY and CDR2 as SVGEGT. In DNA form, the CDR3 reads TGTGCCAGCAGCCTGACAGGGATAGACTCACCCCTCCACTTT. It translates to CASSLTGIDSPLHF.

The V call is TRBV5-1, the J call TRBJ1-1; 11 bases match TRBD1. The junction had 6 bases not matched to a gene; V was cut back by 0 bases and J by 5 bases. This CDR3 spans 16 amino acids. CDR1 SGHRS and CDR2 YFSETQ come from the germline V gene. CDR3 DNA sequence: TGCGCCAGCAGCTTGGGCGGCGGGACAGGGGGTACTGAAGCTTTCTTT. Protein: CASSLGGGTGGTEAFF.

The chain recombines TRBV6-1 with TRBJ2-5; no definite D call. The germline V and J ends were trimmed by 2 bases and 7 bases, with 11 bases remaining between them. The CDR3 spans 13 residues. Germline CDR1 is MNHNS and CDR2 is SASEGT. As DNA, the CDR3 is TGTGCCAGCAGTGAATTTGGGTCGGGGACCCAGTACTTC. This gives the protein CASSEFGSGTQYF.

The CDR3 coding sequence is TGTGCCAGCAGGGACCCGGGAGGACGTTGGACCGAAGCTTTCTTT. It specifies CASRDPGGRWTEAFF. This chain connects TRBV6-5 to TRBJ1-1; D unresolved. Trimming removed 6 bases at V and 8 bases at J, with 22 bases between. The germline V gene encodes CDR1 MNHEY and CDR2 SVGAGI. This CDR3 has 15 residues.

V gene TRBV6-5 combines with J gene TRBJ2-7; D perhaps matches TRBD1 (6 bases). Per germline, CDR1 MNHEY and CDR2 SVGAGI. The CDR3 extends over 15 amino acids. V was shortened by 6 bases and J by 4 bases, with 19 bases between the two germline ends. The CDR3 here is CASRYQTGEAYEQYF. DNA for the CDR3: TGTGCCAGCAGATACCAGACAGGCGAGGCATACGAGCAGTACTTC.

CDR3 coding DNA: TGTGCCAGCGCGCCGAGGAGGGAAGGGTATGGCTACACCTTC. Encoded protein: CASAPRREGYGYTF. V usage is TRBV6-5 and J usage is TRBJ1-2; D unclear. The CDR3 consists of 14 residues. Trimming took 8 bases from V and 5 from J, leaving 18 bases between them. The V gene's germline CDR1 is MNHEY and CDR2 SVGAGI.

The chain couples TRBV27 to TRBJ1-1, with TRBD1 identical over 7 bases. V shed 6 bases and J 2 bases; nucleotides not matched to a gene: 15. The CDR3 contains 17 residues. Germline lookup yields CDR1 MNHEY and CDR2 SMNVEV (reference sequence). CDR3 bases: TGTGCCAGCAGCCTCCTTCGAGCTCAGGGGGGTAACACTGAAGCTTTCTTT. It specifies CASSLLRAQGGNTEAFF.

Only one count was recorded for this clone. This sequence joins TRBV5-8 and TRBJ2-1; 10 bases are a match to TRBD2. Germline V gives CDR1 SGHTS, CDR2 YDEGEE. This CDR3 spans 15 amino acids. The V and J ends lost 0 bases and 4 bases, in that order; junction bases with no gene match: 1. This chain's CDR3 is CASSLGSGGYNEQFF. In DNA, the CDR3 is TGTGCCAGCAGCTTGGGTAGCGGGGGGTACAATGAGCAGTTCTTC.

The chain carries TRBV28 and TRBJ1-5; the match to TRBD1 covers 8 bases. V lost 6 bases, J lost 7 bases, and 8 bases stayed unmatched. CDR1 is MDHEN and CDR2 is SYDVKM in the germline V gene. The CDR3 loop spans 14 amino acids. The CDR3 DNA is TGTGCCAGCAGACCCGGACAGGGTGGGCAGCCCCAGCATTTT. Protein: CASRPGQGGQPQHF.

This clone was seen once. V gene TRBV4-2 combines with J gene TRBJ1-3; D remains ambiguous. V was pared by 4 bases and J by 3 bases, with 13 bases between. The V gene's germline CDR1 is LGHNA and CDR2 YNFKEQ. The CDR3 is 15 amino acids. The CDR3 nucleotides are TGTGCCAGCAGCCTAACCACGGTTAGTGGAAACACCATATATTTT. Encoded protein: CASSLTTVSGNTIYF.

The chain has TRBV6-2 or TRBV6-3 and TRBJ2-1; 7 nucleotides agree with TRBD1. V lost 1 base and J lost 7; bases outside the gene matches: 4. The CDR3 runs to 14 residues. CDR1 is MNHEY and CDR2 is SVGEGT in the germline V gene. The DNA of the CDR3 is TGTGCCAGCAGTTACTTGTCCAGGGGGAATGAGCAGTTCTTC. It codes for CASSYLSRGNEQFF.

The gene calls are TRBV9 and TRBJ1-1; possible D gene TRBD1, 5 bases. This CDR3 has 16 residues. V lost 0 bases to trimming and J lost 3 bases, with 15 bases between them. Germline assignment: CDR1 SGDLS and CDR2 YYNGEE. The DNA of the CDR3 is TGTGCCAGCAGCGTAGGGATCACGATAGGGGACACTGAAGCTTTCTTT. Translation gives CASSVGITIGDTEAFF.

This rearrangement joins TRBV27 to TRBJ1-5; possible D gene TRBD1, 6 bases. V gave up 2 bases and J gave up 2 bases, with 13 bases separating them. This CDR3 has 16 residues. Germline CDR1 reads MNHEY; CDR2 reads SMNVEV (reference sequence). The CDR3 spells CASSLHRVYGNQPQHF. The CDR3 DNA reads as TGTGCCAGCAGTTTACACAGGGTTTATGGCAATCAGCCCCAGCATTTT.

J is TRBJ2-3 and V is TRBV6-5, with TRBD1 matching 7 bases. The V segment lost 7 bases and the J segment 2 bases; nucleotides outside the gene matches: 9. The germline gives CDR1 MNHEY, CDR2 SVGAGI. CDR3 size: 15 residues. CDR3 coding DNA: TGTGCCAGCACCCTGACAGGGATTAACACAGATACGCAGTATTTT. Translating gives CASTLTGINTDTQYF.

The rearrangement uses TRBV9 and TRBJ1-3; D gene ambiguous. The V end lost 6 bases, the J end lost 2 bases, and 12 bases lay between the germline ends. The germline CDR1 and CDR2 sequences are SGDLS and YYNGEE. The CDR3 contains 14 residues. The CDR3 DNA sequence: TGTGCCAGCAACTCCCGTCCTACTGGAAACACCATATATTTT. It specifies CASNSRPTGNTIYF.

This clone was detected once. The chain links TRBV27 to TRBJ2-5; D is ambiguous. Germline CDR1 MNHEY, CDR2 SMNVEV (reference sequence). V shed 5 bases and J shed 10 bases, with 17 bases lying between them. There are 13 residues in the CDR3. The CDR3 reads CASSPSRLQDQYF. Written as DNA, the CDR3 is TGTGCCAGCAGTCCTTCGCGCCTCCAAGACCAGTACTTC.

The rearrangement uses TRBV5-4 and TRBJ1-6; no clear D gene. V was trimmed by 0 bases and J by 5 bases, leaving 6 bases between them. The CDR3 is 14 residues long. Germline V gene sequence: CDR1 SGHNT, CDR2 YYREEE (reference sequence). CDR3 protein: CASSLGGNNSPLHF. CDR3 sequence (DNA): TGTGCCAGCAGCTTGGGCGGGAATAATTCACCCCTCCACTTT.

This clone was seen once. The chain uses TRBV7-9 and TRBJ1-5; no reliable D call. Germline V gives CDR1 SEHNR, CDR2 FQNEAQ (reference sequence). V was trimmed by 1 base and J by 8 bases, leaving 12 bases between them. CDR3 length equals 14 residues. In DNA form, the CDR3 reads TGTGCCAGCAGCTTAGGTCATGGGCAAGAGCCCCAGCATTTT. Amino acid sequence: CASSLGHGQEPQHF. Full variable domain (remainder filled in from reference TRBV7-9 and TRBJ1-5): DTGVSQNPRHKITKRGQNVTFRCDPISEHNRLYWYRQTLGQGPEFLTYFQNEAQLEKSRLLSDRFSAERPKGSFSTLEIQRTEQGDSAMYLCASSLGHGQEPQHFGDGTRLSIL.